This entry describes one T cell receptor (beta chain). No antigen is known for it. The CDR3 spans 17 residues. Trimming removed 1 base from V and 8 bases from J; junction bases left unmatched: 9. Germline V gene sequence: CDR1 LNHNV, CDR2 YYDKDF (reference sequence). This record belongs to a study of shared clonotypes between healthy human individuals. Study background: The donors, a couple of women and a few men, were aged 18 to 49. Every donor yielded three CD4 naive, three CD4 memory, two CD8 naive and one CD8 memory plate.

Study-level findings and limits: Clonotype sharing among the donors was expected to vary with sequencing depth.

In the CD4+ fraction, cells were divided into CD45RA+ naive and CD45RA-negative memory subsets. Some clones are missing from TCRdb's copy, which holds only in-frame ones; the method was immunoSEQ multiplex PCR. The sample shows about 960,000 clones, roughly 72% of them seen only once. This rearrangement joins TRBV15 to TRBJ2-2; 11 nucleotides align to TRBD2. The sample comprised memory CD4+ T cells sorted from blood. The subset here: CD45RA-negative fraction. The receptor comes from a man aged 18-30 years in good health. The CDR3 is CATSRGELAGVNGELFF. The CDR3 coding sequence is TGTGCCACCAGCAGAGGGGAACTAGCGGGAGTAAATGGGGAGCTGTTTTTT.